This T cell receptor (beta chain) was obtained from a study of blood T cell repertoires in COVID-19 (dated by TCRdb to about 2020). At the level of the whole study: The collaborator samples originated in the United States, Italy and Spain and spanned the acute and convalescent phases of COVID-19. Nearly every sample came with metadata listing a de-identified subject ID, COVID-19 status, age in years and sex. The repertoires were released in a freely available public database intended as a resource for research on the immune response to SARS-CoV-2. The material from the prospective study consisted of cDNA or gDNA derived from T cells, B-cell-depleted T cells, or PBMCs. Where available, HLA class I and class II types were taken from metadata supplied by the sample provider and were not determined by assay-based typing. The dataset comprised deeply sampled blood TCRbeta repertoires from subjects exposed to, actively infected with, or recovered from COVID-19. The samples were drawn from two sources: the first 160 participants of the ongoing ImmuneRACE study, and 1,000 to 1,500 subjects contributed by 6 global collaborators.

For CDR1 and CDR2, the germline V gene (reference sequence) lists LNHNV and YYDKDF. Trimming takes 3 bases from V and 5 bases from J, and the germline ends sit 23 bases apart. The CDR3 measures 17 amino acids from cysteine to phenylalanine. Of all the DNA, just the CDR3 is kept, 51 bases in frame from base 1. This clone has only a few counts. No cognate antigen has been identified for it. No base quality information exists; no much larger clone differs at one position. General findings and caveats noted by the study authors: Clinical and demographic metadata were provided uncurated, with the amount varying by source and participant.

TCRbeta CDR3 regions were amplified from genomic DNA using the immunoSEQ Assay, a bias-controlled multiplex PCR. Concerning the study's data processing: The number of nucleated cells in each sample was estimated from the amplification of reference gene primers within the assay. To quantify the absolute abundance of each unique TCRbeta CDR3 rearrangement, sequence reads were collapsed and filtered. Productive Simpson clonality was computed per sample as the square root of Simpson's diversity index over productive rearrangements. What TCRdb holds here is the immuneACCESS table cut down to in-frame rearrangements. Part of the clones is not present; checked against another copy, under half of the missing clones reflect an unresolved V gene, and the others are unexplained. V, J and clone size are those of that table, while D and trimming were read from the DNA. This sample is represented by 150,000 to 200,000 clones; roughly 84% of them were singletons. The top ten clonotypes cover around 1.2% of the sample.

A second Seattle source provided samples from volunteer blood donors who had recovered from COVID-19. Whole blood was collected in K2EDTA tubes by collaborating institutions according to the institutions' own protocols. For TCRbeta analysis, collaborators shipped samples in one of three forms: frozen whole blood, isolated PBMCs, or DNA extracted from either of those sample types. Source material: peripheral blood. Recombination joined TRBV15 with TRBJ2-7; TRBD1 is a weak D gene call, 6 bases matching. The sequence was obtained from a man between 60 and 70 years old who had recovered from COVID-19. The CDR3 reads CATSSGLEARGWHEQYF. The DNA sequence reads TGTGCCACCAGCAGTGGCCTGGAGGCCAGGGGATGGCACGAGCAGTACTTC.